The 14 T cell receptor beta chains given below trace back to one sample, sequenced in a study of Ad26.COV2.S vaccination and SARS-CoV-2 variants. Treatment described: about 20 received Ad26.COV2.S at low or high dose, single or two shots; five or six received placebo; per-sample allocation not given. Specimens were obtained on day 63 following the first vaccine or placebo injection. The data were produced by immunoSEQ multiplex PCR, yet TCRdb's version contains in-frame clones alone and is incomplete. The sample contains about 470,000 clones, 90% of which appear only once. The starting material was peripheral blood, obtained in a trial of Ad26.COV2.S vaccine versus placebo. Receptors were obtained from a person between 18 and 59 years old who received the Ad26.COV2.S COVID-19 vaccine or a placebo.

The gene calls are TRBV2 and TRBJ2-1; no clear D. Germline CDR1 is SNHLY and CDR2 is FYNNEI. This CDR3 spans 11 amino acids. V lost 5 bases and J lost 4, with 3 bases in between. The CDR3 loop is CASSIYNEQFF. DNA for the CDR3: TGTGCCAGCAGTATATACAATGAGCAGTTCTTC. Based on the CDR3 plus reference TRBV2 and TRBJ2-1, the full variable domain is EPEVTQTPSHQVTQMGQEVILRCVPISNHLYFYWYRQILGQKVEFLVSFYNNEISEKSEIFDDQFSVERPDGSNFTLKIRSTKLEDSAMYFCASSIYNEQFFGPGTRLTVL.

The chain carries TRBV10-3 and TRBJ2-7; TRBD1 aligns across 8 bases. V lost 4 bases to trimming and J lost 5 bases; unmatched junction nucleotides: 4. Germline V gene sequence: CDR1 ENHRY, CDR2 SYGVKD. The CDR3 sequence is 13 residues long. CDR3 amino acids: CAISGQGQDEQYF. The CDR3, as DNA: TGTGCCATCAGTGGACAGGGGCAGGACGAGCAGTACTTC.

V and J are TRBV27 and TRBJ2-3, with D unclear. The length of the CDR3 is 14 residues. CDR1 is MNHEY, CDR2 SMNVEV, per germline (reference sequence). Trimming removed 6 bases from V and 3 bases from J, with 13 bases in between. DNA of the CDR3: TGTGCCAGCAGGTCGGATAGGTCGACAGATACGCAGTATTTT. It encodes CASRSDRSTDTQYF.

The chain employs TRBV19 and TRBJ2-2, with TRBD2 identical over 7 bases. V was pared by 8 bases and J by 6 bases, with 6 bases of the junction left unmatched. CDR1 is LNHDA and CDR2 is SQIVND in the germline V gene (reference sequence). This CDR3 comprises 13 residues. DNA of the CDR3: TGTGCCAGTGGTCGGGGGGAACCCGGGGAGCTGTTTTTT. It is translated as CASGRGEPGELFF.

This chain links TRBV5-1 with TRBJ2-5, with TRBD2 identical over 15 bases. Germline-derived CDR1 and CDR2 are SGHRS and YFSETQ. With V trimmed by 4 bases and J by 5 bases, 9 bases remained unmatched. This CDR3 contains 17 residues. The CDR3 DNA is TGCGCCAGCAGCCCAGGGACTAGCGGGAGGCCTGGGGAGACCCAGTACTTC. Its translation is CASSPGTSGRPGETQYF. The entire variable domain, with the rest obtained from reference TRBV5-1 and TRBJ2-5, is as follows: KAGVTQTPRYLIKTRGQQVTLSCSPISGHRSVSWYQQTPGQGLQFLFEYFSETQRNKGNFPGRFSGRQFSNSRSEMNVSTLELGDSALYLCASSPGTSGRPGETQYFGPGTRLLVL.

This clone was picked up a small number of times. The J gene is TRBJ1-5, the V gene TRBV28, with 10 bases identical to TRBD1. The germline gives CDR1 MDHEN, CDR2 SYDVKM. V trimming: 10 bases; J trimming: 5 bases; junction bases outside the gene matches: 14. The CDR3 length is 16 residues. CDR3: CATKTRGQGVHQPQHF. The CDR3 DNA follows: TGTGCCACCAAAACCCGAGGACAGGGGGTCCATCAGCCCCAGCATTTT.

This chain links TRBV5-6 with TRBJ2-2; 9 positions match TRBD1. Germline lookup yields CDR1 SGHDT and CDR2 YYEEEE. The junction had 13 bases not matched to a gene; V was cut back by 6 bases and J by 4 bases. This CDR3 comprises 17 residues. The CDR3 reads CASTFLTGQGGTGELFF. CDR3 DNA sequence: TGTGCCAGCACCTTCTTGACGGGACAGGGAGGCACCGGGGAGCTGTTTTTT.

This chain links TRBV2 with TRBJ1-4, with D uncertain. Trimming pared 2 bases from V and 7 bases from J, leaving 5 bases between. Germline lookup yields CDR1 SNHLY and CDR2 FYNNEI. CDR3 length equals 12 residues. The CDR3 DNA reads TGTGCCAGCAGTGAAATGGTTGAAAAACTGTTTTTT. This translates into CASSEMVEKLFF.

About this clone: The sample holds other DNA sequences that translate to the same CDR3. V and J are TRBV19 and TRBJ1-5; D not resolved. The germline V and J ends were trimmed by 2 bases and 4 bases, with 6 bases remaining between them. Germline CDR1 and CDR2: LNHDA and SQIVND (reference sequence). This CDR3 region has 13 residues. CDR3 protein: CASSISRNQPQHF. DNA for the CDR3: TGTGCCAGTAGTATATCACGTAATCAGCCCCAGCATTTT.

This chain links TRBV29-1 with TRBJ1-1, with D unresolved. CDR1 is SQVTM, CDR2 ANQGSEA, per germline. Trimming took off 7 bases at V and 5 bases at J, with 14 bases between the two ends. This CDR3 has 12 residues. CDR3 sequence: CSAKGSGTEAFF. In nucleotides, the CDR3 is TGCAGCGCTAAGGGCTCGGGGACTGAAGCTTTCTTT.

The chain joins TRBV21-1 to TRBJ2-4. TRBV21-1 constitutes a pseudogene. The CDR3 length is 14 residues. In DNA, the CDR3 is TGTGCCAGCAGCATACCCTGTGGGGAAGACATTCAGTACTTC. Its protein is CASSIPCGEDIQYF.

This clone was observed a handful of times. The chain couples TRBV15 to TRBJ1-5; 9 bases match TRBD1. The germline CDR1 and CDR2 sequences are LNHNV and YYDKDF (reference sequence). This CDR3 has 16 amino acids. V was clipped by 3 bases and J by 6 bases; unmatched bases: 9. The DNA for the CDR3 is TGTGCCACCAGCAGCGCTGGACAGGGGACCATTCAGCCCCAGCATTTT. Translation: CATSSAGQGTIQPQHF.

The V and J genes are TRBV27 and TRBJ2-3, with 7 bases lining up with TRBD2. CDR1 and CDR2 from the germline V gene are MNHEY and SMNVEV (reference sequence). Trimming cost V 7 bases and J 1 base; bases outside gene matches: 8. CDR3 length equals 15 residues. The CDR3 region is CASTRGSFGTDTQYF. CDR3 in DNA: TGTGCCAGCACCCGCGGGAGTTTCGGCACAGATACGCAGTATTTT.

The V gene is TRBV4-1, the J gene TRBJ2-7; maybe TRBD2 (6 bases). With 4 bases removed from V and 5 bases from J, the gap between germline ends came to 15 bases. CDR3 length: 14 residues. The V gene's germline CDR1 is MGHRA and CDR2 YSYEKL. The chain's CDR3 is CASSPTSGRHEQYF. DNA for the CDR3: TGCGCCAGCAGCCCTACTTCGGGGAGGCACGAGCAGTACTTC.